What follows are 27 T cell receptor beta chains derived from one specimen sequenced in a study of PD-1 blockade in classical Hodgkin lymphoma. Here immunoSEQ multiplex PCR was the method, and the copy in TCRdb shows in-frame clones only, minus some. The repertoire holds some 93,000 clones, with roughly 90% as singletons. Autologous stem cell transplantation was followed by relapse in every patient, and brentuximab vedotin exposure varied. The source was peripheral blood mononuclear cells (PBMCs), collected at baseline. The receptors derive from a human donor with classical Hodgkin lymphoma.

This clone was seen more than once but under ten times. The V and J genes are TRBV2 and TRBJ1-5; D ambiguous. With 3 bases removed from V and 11 bases from J, the gap between germline ends came to 11 bases. Germline V gives CDR1 SNHLY, CDR2 FYNNEI. This CDR3 spans 12 amino acids. For the CDR3, the DNA is TGTGCCAGCAGTGAGTGGCATGCGGCCCAGCATTTT. Protein sequence: CASSEWHAAQHF.

This sequence joins TRBV9 and TRBJ1-3; D remains unclear. Per the germline V gene, CDR1 is SGDLS and CDR2 is YYNGEE. This CDR3 spans 13 amino acids. V was clipped by 3 bases and J by 2 bases, with 6 bases between them. The DNA of the CDR3 is TGTGCCAGCAGCGAGGTCGCTGGAAACACCATATATTTT. Translating it yields CASSEVAGNTIYF.

This rearrangement joins TRBV5-6 to TRBJ2-7; D is ambiguous. The germline CDR1 and CDR2 sequences are SGHDT and YYEEEE. V was cut by 1 base and J by 0 bases, with 8 bases left in between. This CDR3 comprises 14 residues. DNA for the CDR3: TGTGCCAGCAGCTTGACACTGAACTCCTACGAGCAGTACTTC. Protein product: CASSLTLNSYEQYF.

This clone was found once. The V and J genes are TRBV5-1 and TRBJ2-5; 11 positions agree with TRBD1. V lost 4 bases and J lost 4; bases outside the gene matches: 6. This CDR3 is built from 15 residues. The germline CDR1 and CDR2 sequences are SGHRS and YFSETQ. CDR3 DNA: TGCGCCAGCAGCGCCGGGACAGGGGGAGGAGAGACCCAGTACTTC. Translating it yields CASSAGTGGGETQYF.

The chain couples TRBV11-2 to TRBJ1-1, with D perhaps matching TRBD1 (5 bases). Germline V CDR1 and CDR2: SGHAT, FQNNGV. V dropped 1 base and J dropped 12 bases, with 21 bases sitting between them. This CDR3 spans 15 amino acids. CDR3 sequence: CASSLVVPRYTGPFF. For the CDR3, the DNA is TGTGCCAGCAGCTTAGTGGTGCCCAGGTATACAGGCCCTTTCTTT.

The J gene is TRBJ1-2, the V gene TRBV19, with D perhaps TRBD1 (5 bases). The V gene lost 5 bases and the J gene lost 2 bases, with 15 bases spanning the gap. The CDR3 totals 15 residues. CDR1 is LNHDA, CDR2 SQIVND, per germline (reference sequence). CDR3 sequence reads: CASSFLGRANYGYTF. As DNA, the CDR3 is TGTGCCAGTAGTTTCCTGGGACGGGCAAACTATGGCTACACCTTC.

Details on this clone: The sample holds other DNA sequences that translate to the same CDR3. The CDR3 sequence is CASSLVPDLYEQYF. The CDR3 nucleotides are TGTGCCAGCAGCCTGGTTCCAGATCTATACGAGCAGTACTTC. This chain joins TRBV5-6 and TRBJ2-7, with D hard to call. The germline V gene encodes CDR1 SGHDT and CDR2 YYEEEE. The CDR3 spans 14 residues. V lost 4 bases and J 4 bases, leaving 15 bases between the germline ends. The full variable domain, rest sourced from reference TRBV5-6 and TRBJ2-7, is DAGVTQSPTHLIKTRGQQVTLRCSPKSGHDTVSWYQQALGQGPQFIFQYYEEEERQRGNFPDRFSGHQFPNYSSELNVNALLLGDSALYLCASSLVPDLYEQYFGPGTRLTVT.

The genes are TRBV20-1 and TRBJ1-2; D unresolved. V lost 6 bases, J lost 6 bases, and 11 bases lay in between. The CDR3 runs 11 residues. Germline V lookup: CDR1 DFQATT, CDR2 SNEGSKA (reference sequence). CDR3 protein: CSAQSPNGYTF. As DNA, the CDR3 is TGCAGTGCCCAATCCCCAAATGGCTACACCTTC.

This clone has just one count. The chain employs TRBV27 and TRBJ2-1; 7 bases map to TRBD2. The germline V gene has CDR1 MNHEY and CDR2 SMNVEV (reference sequence). The CDR3 extends over 16 amino acids. V shed 3 bases, J shed 0 bases, and the junction held 5 bases outside the gene matches. The CDR3: CASSLGGNPSYNEQFF. The CDR3 DNA is TGTGCCAGCAGTTTGGGGGGGAACCCCTCCTACAATGAGCAGTTCTTC.

This clone was seen a handful of times. This chain uses TRBV6-5 with TRBJ1-5; 9 nucleotides align to TRBD1. This CDR3 has 16 residues. V lost 2 bases, J lost 4 bases, and 6 bases stayed unmatched. The germline V gene encodes CDR1 MNHEY and CDR2 SVGAGI. CDR3 in DNA: TGTGCCAGCAGTTACCCCCGGGACAGGGTGAATCAGCCCCAGCATTTT. Translation: CASSYPRDRVNQPQHF.

This clone was seen just once. The rearrangement uses TRBV5-5 and TRBJ1-2; 7 bases map to TRBD1. The V segment lost 4 bases and the J segment 8 bases; nucleotides outside the gene matches: 11. The CDR3 contains 14 residues. The germline CDR1 and CDR2 sequences are SGHKS and YYEKEE (reference sequence). CDR3 in amino acids: CASSEGITGVGYTF. The CDR3 coding sequence is TGTGCCAGCAGCGAGGGGATCACAGGGGTAGGCTACACCTTC.

The chain links TRBV28 to TRBJ2-3; D is uncertain. Germline V lookup: CDR1 MDHEN, CDR2 SYDVKM. The CDR3 extends over 15 amino acids. The V end lost 6 bases, the J end lost 0 bases, and 13 bases lay between the germline ends. The CDR3, as DNA: TGTGCCAGCAGCCCCACCCCACCTAGCACAGATACGCAGTATTTT. Amino acid sequence: CASSPTPPSTDTQYF. Full variable domain (outside the CDR3, taken from reference TRBV28 and TRBJ2-3): DVKVTQSSRYLVKRTGEKVFLECVQDMDHENMFWYRQDPGLGLRLIYFSYDVKMKEKGDIPEGYSVSREKKERFSLILESASTNQTSMYLCASSPTPPSTDTQYFGPGTRLTVL.

This chain connects TRBV27 to TRBJ2-1; D is unclear. The CDR3 spans 14 residues. From germline, CDR1 is MNHEY and CDR2 SMNVEV (reference sequence). V was pared by 8 bases and J by 0 bases, with 11 bases between. The DNA for the CDR3 is TGTGCCAGCCAAGAACGAACCTCCTACAATGAGCAGTTCTTC. It specifies CASQERTSYNEQFF.

This chain links TRBV5-4 with TRBJ2-3; 8 nucleotides line up with TRBD1. The V gene end was trimmed by 4 bases and the J gene end by 1 base; junction bases not matched to a gene: 5. This CDR3 contains 15 residues. Germline loops: CDR1 SGHNT, CDR2 YYREEE (reference sequence). The CDR3 sequence: CASSRPTGGTDTQYF. The DNA for the CDR3 is TGTGCCAGCAGCCGTCCGACAGGGGGCACAGATACGCAGTATTTT.

The chain uses TRBV6-5 and TRBJ1-3; TRBD1 agrees at 7 bases. The CDR3 is 14 residues long. J lost 4 bases, V lost 4 bases, and 4 bases had no gene match. Germline lookup yields CDR1 MNHEY and CDR2 SVGAGI. CDR3 protein: CASSFTGEGNTIYF. The CDR3 region has the DNA TGTGCCAGCAGTTTTACAGGGGAGGGAAACACCATATATTTT.

V and J are TRBV28 and TRBJ2-7; D might be TRBD2 (5 bases). This CDR3 has 15 residues. Per the germline V gene, CDR1 is MDHEN and CDR2 is SYDVKM. The V end was cut by 3 bases, the J end by 2 bases, with 14 bases between. CDR3 loop: CASSFPGIPPYEQYF. In DNA form, the CDR3 reads TGTGCCAGCAGTTTTCCGGGGATACCGCCCTACGAGCAGTACTTC.

This clone appeared a single time. V usage is TRBV10-3 and J usage is TRBJ1-2; 10 bases map to TRBD1. Losses at the gene ends were 7 bases for V and 7 bases for J; bases not matched to a gene: 6. CDR3 length equals 13 residues. Germline V gives CDR1 ENHRY, CDR2 SYGVKD. This chain's CDR3 is CAITGQGRSGYTF. Here the CDR3 DNA reads TGTGCCATCACGGGACAGGGGAGAAGTGGCTACACCTTC.

The chain recombines TRBV19 with TRBJ2-7; 13 bases agree with TRBD2. V gave up 7 bases and J gave up 5 bases; unmatched junction bases: 14. Germline lookup yields CDR1 LNHDA and CDR2 SQIVND (reference sequence). There are 17 residues in the CDR3. The CDR3: CASTGTSGILSGDEQYF. As DNA, the CDR3 is TGTGCCAGTACAGGGACTAGCGGGATTTTGTCGGGCGACGAGCAGTACTTC.

This chain uses TRBV30 with TRBJ1-2, with 9 positions matching TRBD1. Germline V CDR1 and CDR2: GTSNPN, SVGIG (reference sequence). The CDR3 length is 13 residues. With V trimmed by 1 base and J by 9 bases, 6 bases remained unmatched. The CDR3 DNA is TGTGCCTGGAGTGCCGGGACAGGGAAGAGCTACACCTTC. Translated, it gives CAWSAGTGKSYTF.

The V call is TRBV11-2, the J call TRBJ2-1, with TRBD2 matching over 14 bases. The germline V gene encodes CDR1 SGHAT and CDR2 FQNNGV. The junction had 8 bases not matched to a gene; V was cut back by 6 bases and J by 7 bases. CDR3 size: 16 residues. The DNA for the CDR3 is TGTGCCAGCAGATCGACTAGCGGGAGGGTACCTAATGAGCAGTTCTTC. Translation gives CASRSTSGRVPNEQFF.

V and J are TRBV7-9 and TRBJ2-1, with D perhaps being TRBD1 or TRBD2 (5 bases each). The V gene's germline CDR1 is SEHNR and CDR2 FQNEAQ (reference sequence). Trimming pared 6 bases from V and 0 bases from J, leaving 21 bases between. The CDR3 has 18 residues. The DNA for the CDR3 is TGTGCCAGCAGGCCGGGACCCCCAGGGCAGTCCTCCTACAATGAGCAGTTCTTC. Protein: CASRPGPPGQSSYNEQFF. Full variable domain (rest looked up from reference TRBV7-9 and TRBJ2-1): DTGVSQNPRHKITKRGQNVTFRCDPISEHNRLYWYRQTLGQGPEFLTYFQNEAQLEKSRLLSDRFSAERPKGSFSTLEIQRTEQGDSAMYLCASRPGPPGQSSYNEQFFGPGTRLTVL.

This clone was counted once. V usage is TRBV2 and J usage is TRBJ1-2, with D maybe TRBD1 (6 bases). This CDR3 is built from 15 residues. V was trimmed by 4 bases and J by 6 bases, leaving 18 bases between them. Germline V gene sequence: CDR1 SNHLY, CDR2 FYNNEI. CDR3 loop: CASSGLTGFRDGYTF. CDR3 nucleotide sequence: TGTGCCAGCAGTGGGTTAACAGGGTTTCGGGATGGCTACACCTTC.

Only one count was recorded for this clone. The V and J genes are TRBV9 and TRBJ1-3; D is ambiguous. The germline CDR1 and CDR2 sequences are SGDLS and YYNGEE. The CDR3 is 16 residues long. V shed 2 bases and J shed 1 base, with 13 bases lying between them. The DNA of the CDR3 is TGTGCCAGCAGCGTCGCCGGGTTCTCGTCTGGAAACACCATATATTTT. It yields the protein CASSVAGFSSGNTIYF.

This sequence joins TRBV30 and TRBJ2-1; TRBD2 agrees at 8 bases. J gave up 2 bases and V 1 base, and 1 base lay outside the gene matches. CDR3 length equals 14 residues. The germline V gene has CDR1 GTSNPN and CDR2 SVGIG (reference sequence). CDR3 sequence reads: CAWSGLAPYNEQFF. The CDR3 region has the DNA TGTGCCTGGAGTGGACTAGCGCCCTACAATGAGCAGTTCTTC.

The V and J genes are TRBV6-5 and TRBJ2-3; TRBD1 matches at 10 bases. This CDR3 contains 15 residues. CDR1 is MNHEY, CDR2 SVGAGI, per germline. The V and J ends lost 6 bases and 2 bases, in that order; junction bases with no gene match: 5. The CDR3 DNA reads as TGTGCCAGCAGGGGGGACAGGGGACCCACAGATACGCAGTATTTT. Its protein product is CASRGDRGPTDTQYF.

The rearrangement uses TRBV9 and TRBJ2-3; perhaps TRBD1 as D (5 bases). Deletions cut 1 base from V and 4 bases from J, with 10 bases between. The CDR3 is made up of 14 amino acids. CDR1 and CDR2 from the germline V gene are SGDLS and YYNGEE. DNA of the CDR3: TGTGCCAGCAGCGTACAGGGCCTACCAGATACGCAGTATTTT. Translating gives CASSVQGLPDTQYF.

This chain links TRBV9 with TRBJ1-3, with D possibly matching TRBD1 (5 bases). CDR1 is SGDLS, CDR2 YYNGEE, per germline. The CDR3 runs 14 residues. V gave up 3 bases and J gave up 5 bases, with 12 bases separating them. The chain's CDR3 is CASSGSGLRNTIYF. The CDR3, as DNA: TGTGCCAGCAGCGGTTCAGGGCTTCGAAACACCATATATTTT.